One and the same sample provided the 7 T cell receptor beta chains below, sequenced in a study of shared clonotypes between healthy human individuals. Here immunoSEQ multiplex PCR was the method, and the copy in TCRdb shows in-frame clones only, minus some. The top ten clones hold over 0.1% of a sample with more than 500,000 clones, approximately 95% of them seen once. CD45RO-negative, CCR7-selected cells formed the naive CD8 fraction, which excluded terminally differentiated effector memory CD45RA+ cells. The source material was naive CD8+ T cells sorted from blood. The receptors stem from a young woman in good health.

This sequence joins TRBV5-8 and TRBJ2-1; D is unclear. Germline values: CDR1 SGHTS, CDR2 YDEGEE. The CDR3 has 16 amino acids. Trimming stripped 3 bases from V and 8 bases from J, with 21 bases between. This CDR3 is CASSCRVTPPWDEQFF. The CDR3 nucleotides read TGTGCCAGCAGCTGCCGGGTGACACCCCCCTGGGATGAGCAGTTCTTC.

The chain uses TRBV28 and TRBJ2-1; D gene unclear. Trimming took off 3 bases at V and 5 bases at J, with 14 bases between the two ends. There are 15 residues in the CDR3. Looked up from germline, CDR1 is MDHEN and CDR2 is SYDVKM. CDR3 residues: CASSLWGRADNEQFF. CDR3 in DNA: TGTGCCAGCAGTTTGTGGGGAAGGGCGGACAATGAGCAGTTCTTC.

The genes are TRBV7-2 and TRBJ2-2, with 11 bases that match TRBD2. In germline, CDR1 is SGHTA, CDR2 FQGNSA. The V and J ends lost 4 bases and 4 bases, in that order; junction bases with no gene match: 2. This CDR3 has 15 residues. The CDR3 loop is CASSSSGRSTGELFF. CDR3 nucleotide sequence: TGTGCCAGCAGCTCTAGCGGGAGGTCCACCGGGGAGCTGTTTTTT.

This clone was observed a single time. The sample contains more than one DNA sequence encoding this CDR3. CDR3 residues: CAWSLGSGELFF. The CDR3 region has the DNA TGTGCCTGGAGTCTGGGGTCCGGGGAGCTGTTTTTT. The rearrangement joins TRBV30 to TRBJ2-2; D gene unclear. Trimming removed 2 bases from V and 6 bases from J, with 7 bases in between. CDR1 GTSNPN and CDR2 SVGIG come from the germline V gene (reference sequence). This CDR3 comprises 12 residues.

The V and J genes are TRBV4-2 and TRBJ2-5, with a tentative D call TRBD2 (6 bases). The better agreement between TRBJ2-7 and the DNA end casts doubt on the J call. Looked up from germline, CDR1 is LGHNA and CDR2 is YNFKEQ. This CDR3 is 14 amino acids long. The CDR3 reads CASSQAGRNYEQYF. CDR3 in DNA: TGTGCCAGCAGCCAGGCAGGGAGGAACTACGAGCAGTACTTC.

This chain connects TRBV7-9 to TRBJ2-1; either TRBD1 or TRBD2 may fit D (5 bases each). The length of the CDR3 is 11 residues. The V end lost 4 bases, the J end lost 14 bases, and 12 bases lay between the germline ends. Germline V gives CDR1 SEHNR, CDR2 FQNEAQ (reference sequence). CDR3 residues: CASSSGTAEFF. The CDR3 DNA is TGTGCCAGCAGCTCCGGGACCGCCGAGTTCTTC.

The J gene is TRBJ2-1, the V gene TRBV6-1, with TRBD2 matching 7 bases. This CDR3 spans 15 amino acids. Germline V gene data show CDR1 as MNHNS and CDR2 as SASEGT. With 3 bases clipped from V and 8 bases from J, the junction kept 10 bases outside the gene matches. In nucleotides, the CDR3 is TGTGCCAGCAGTGAGGGTAGCGGGCCCGCGCATGAGCAGTTCTTC. Translation: CASSEGSGPAHEQFF.